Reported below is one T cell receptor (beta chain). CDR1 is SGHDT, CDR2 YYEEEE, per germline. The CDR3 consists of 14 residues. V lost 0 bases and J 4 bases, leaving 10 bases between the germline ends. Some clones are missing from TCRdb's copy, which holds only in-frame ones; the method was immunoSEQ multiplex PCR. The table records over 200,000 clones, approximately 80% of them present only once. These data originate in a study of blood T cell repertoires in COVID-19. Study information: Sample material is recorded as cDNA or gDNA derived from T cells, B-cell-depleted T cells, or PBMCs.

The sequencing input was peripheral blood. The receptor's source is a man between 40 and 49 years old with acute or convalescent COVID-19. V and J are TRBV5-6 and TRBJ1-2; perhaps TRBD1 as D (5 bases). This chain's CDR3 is CASSLGGGAYGYTF. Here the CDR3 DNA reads TGTGCCAGCAGCTTGGGGGGCGGAGCCTATGGCTACACCTTC. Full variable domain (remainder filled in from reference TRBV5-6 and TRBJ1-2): DAGVTQSPTHLIKTRGQQVTLRCSPKSGHDTVSWYQQALGQGPQFIFQYYEEEERQRGNFPDRFSGHQFPNYSSELNVNALLLGDSALYLCASSLGGGAYGYTFGSGTRLTVV.